This paragraph covers one T cell receptor beta chain sequence. This CDR3 spans 13 amino acids. The V and J ends lost 4 bases and 0 bases respectively, with 6 bases between them. The germline gives CDR1 MNHNY, CDR2 SVGAGI (reference sequence). The data were obtained in a study of blood T cell dynamics during melanoma immunotherapy. Study summary: Metastatic melanoma patients received first-line pembrolizumab or nivolumab plus ipilimumab.

The repertoire was sequenced with immunoSEQ multiplex PCR; TCRdb's copy has only in-frame clones and lacks some. Of 3,500 to 5,500 clones detected, roughly 97% appear once; the ten largest clones hold roughly 1.2%. The time point denotes: pre-treatment baseline. No patient had earlier systemic cancer treatment, concurrent immunosuppressants, or another active cancer. The receptor was isolated from a human donor with melanoma. The sample consisted of effector memory CD8+ T cells from blood, taken from a patient treated with checkpoint blockade. V and J are TRBV6-6 and TRBJ1-2, with D unclear. CDR3: CASSSGSNYGYTF. For the CDR3, the DNA is TGTGCCAGCAGTTCCGGTTCTAACTATGGCTACACCTTC.